This record covers a single TCR beta chain. This clone was counted once. Its antigen remains undetermined. Per-base qualities were not stored, and no clone one base away is much larger. Participants in the prospective study were aged about 18 to 89 years, lived in some 24 United States geographic areas, and enrolled through a virtual design. In the prospective study, cohorts were assigned on the basis of participant-reported clinical history obtained from a screening survey and a study questionnaire. ImmuneRACE Cohort 3 recovered participants were defined by two consecutive negative NP/OP PCR tests, healthcare professional clearance, or symptom resolution. In the prospective study, mobile phlebotomists collected whole blood, serum and a nasopharyngeal or oropharyngeal swab from each participant. Participants in the prospective study had the option to provide additional blood draws and questionnaires over a roughly 2-month period. Blood samples from the prospective study were shipped frozen or at room temperature prior to DNA extraction.

These data come from a study of blood T cell repertoires in COVID-19 (dated by TCRdb to the early 2020s). The study in broad terms: Samples covering the acute and convalescent phases of COVID-19 were provided by collaborators in the United States, Italy and Spain. The prospective study material was composed of cDNA or gDNA derived from T cells, B-cell-depleted T cells, or PBMCs. Sample metadata almost always included a de-identified subject ID, COVID-19 status, age in years and sex. A freely available public database, intended as a resource for researchers studying the immune response to SARS-CoV-2, is where the repertoires were released. Deeply sampled blood TCRbeta repertoires from subjects exposed to, actively infected with, or recovered from COVID-19 were included in the dataset. Where available, HLA class I and class II types were taken from metadata supplied by the sample provider and were not determined by assay-based typing. The samples were drawn from two sources: the first 160 participants of the ongoing ImmuneRACE study, and 1,254 subjects contributed by 6 global collaborators.

Unmatched junction bases come to 6, with V trimmed by 4 bases and J by 6 bases. The CDR3 contains 16 residues, cysteine and phenylalanine counted. Just CDR3 DNA is preserved here, 48 bases in frame from base 1. The CDR1 and CDR2 encoded by the germline V gene are SGHAT and FQNNGV. Findings and caveats that apply to the study as a whole: How much clinical and demographic metadata was included differed by source and by participant, and the metadata was provided uncurated.

The immunoSEQ Assay, a bias-controlled multiplex PCR, was used to amplify TCRbeta CDR3 regions from genomic DNA. In the paper's pipeline: Nucleated cell counts per sample were estimated from amplification of reference gene primers within the assay. To quantify the absolute abundance of each unique TCRbeta CDR3 rearrangement, sequence reads were collapsed and filtered. For each sample, productive Simpson clonality was calculated as the square root of Simpson's diversity index across productive rearrangements. Sourced from immuneACCESS, this table was stored by TCRdb with only in-frame sequences that have V and J called. A share of the clones is absent; for the studies checked, an unresolved V gene accounts for under half, and the remainder has no known explanation. V and J calls and clone size are as listed in that table; D and trimming were resolved from the DNA. Recorded for this sample are approximately 480,000 clones; around 87% of them occurred a single time. The ten largest make up about 0.65% of the sample.

The sequence derives from a woman between 18 and 30 years old who had recovered from COVID-19. The V gene is TRBV11-2 and the J gene is TRBJ2-1; 13 central bases correspond to TRBD2. The source material was PBMCs or T cells enriched from blood (not recorded which). The CDR3 has the sequence CASSSVTSGGANEQFF. The base sequence is TGTGCCAGCAGCTCTGTTACTAGCGGGGGGGCCAATGAGCAGTTCTTC.